This T cell receptor beta chain is from a study of radiation and T cells in renal cell carcinoma. Across the study: Nephrectomy followed 15 Gy stereotactic body radiation by 4 weeks.

Study-wide results and caveats: In blood, top tumor clones expanded by 2 weeks, shrinking by 4.

About this clone: Its antigen is currently unknown.

Sequencing used immunoSEQ multiplex PCR; TCRdb keeps in-frame clones, though not all of them. This sample has 65,000 to 80,000 clones; 65% to 90% occur once, and the top ten carry 22%. Described time point: blood 2 weeks post-SBRT. Treatment of the sample: 15 Gy SBRT to primary tumor, nephrectomy 4 weeks later. Serial blood draws occurred at baseline and 2 and 4 weeks post-SBRT. The clonotype comes from a woman between 45 and 60 years old with renal cell carcinoma. The sequencing here drew on blood, taken from a patient whose treatment included radiotherapy and nephrectomy.

The CDR3 DNA reads TGTGCCAGTAGTATACGGGCGGGGGAGACAGATACGCAGTATTTT. Amino acids: CASSIRAGETDTQYF. This chain joins TRBV19 and TRBJ2-3, with 7 bases that match TRBD2. The CDR3 contains 15 residues. Per the germline V gene, CDR1 is LNHDA and CDR2 is SQIVND (reference sequence). The V gene end was trimmed by 2 bases and the J gene end by 3 bases; junction bases not matched to a gene: 5.